A single sample is the source of the 5 T cell receptor beta chains below, sequenced in a study of cytomegalovirus exposure and HLA in healthy donors (dated by TCRdb to 2016 to 2017). Receptor libraries were prepared by the immunoSEQ multiplex PCR assay. TCRdb mirrors the immuneACCESS table, restricted to in-frame sequences. Some clones are absent from its copies; in checked studies, under half trace to an unresolved V gene, and the reason for the others is unknown. Within this sample are hundreds of thousands of clones, with about nine tenths of them counted one time only. The ten largest clones capture 0.65% to 0.95% of the sample. The sample consisted of PBMCs. The receptors derive from a woman under 30 in good health and CMV-seronegative.

The CDR3 loop is CASSFSGTGTNTEAFF. In DNA, the CDR3 is TGTGCCAGCAGCTTCTCCGGGACAGGCACGAACACTGAAGCTTTCTTT. This chain connects TRBV7-9 to TRBJ1-1; 8 nucleotides agree with TRBD1. The CDR3 loop spans 16 amino acids. Germline loops: CDR1 SEHNR, CDR2 FQNEAQ (reference sequence). The V segment lost 3 bases and the J segment 1 base; nucleotides outside the gene matches: 7.

This chain connects TRBV10-1 to TRBJ2-7; TRBD1 is a possible D gene (5 bases). The CDR3 has 14 amino acids. Germline V CDR1 and CDR2: WNHNN, SYGVQD (reference sequence). The V end was cut by 4 bases, the J end by 0 bases, with 10 bases between. CDR3 amino acids: CASSVTAYSYEQYF. CDR3 nucleotides: TGCGCCAGCAGTGTGACAGCCTACTCCTACGAGCAGTACTTC.

This chain links TRBV4-1 with TRBJ2-2; D possibly corresponds to TRBD2 (6 bases). CDR1 is MGHRA, CDR2 YSYEKL, per germline. V lost 3 bases, J lost 6 bases, and 17 bases lay in between. There are 16 residues in the CDR3. Here the CDR3 DNA reads TGCGCCAGCAGCCAGATCGCTAGCGTTTGGCCCGGGGAGCTGTTTTTT. It specifies CASSQIASVWPGELFF.

The chain is built from TRBV7-6 and TRBJ2-5; 7 bases agree with TRBD1. The germline CDR1 and CDR2 sequences are SGHVS and FNYEAQ. CDR3 length: 13 residues. With 4 bases clipped from V and 4 bases from J, the junction kept 3 bases outside the gene matches. The CDR3 here is CASSSWTGETQYF. The CDR3 nucleotides read TGTGCCAGCAGCTCTTGGACAGGAGAGACCCAGTACTTC.

The chain couples TRBV5-4 to TRBJ1-6; 8 bases line up with TRBD1. Germline V gene lookup returns CDR1 SGHNT and CDR2 YYREEE (reference sequence). The CDR3 consists of 16 residues. After removal of 3 bases from V and 7 bases from J, the junction contained 9 bases not matched to a gene. CDR3 sequence: CASSSPIRTGNSPLHF. The CDR3 DNA follows: TGTGCCAGCAGCTCGCCTATCCGGACAGGGAATTCACCCCTCCACTTT.